These 31 T cell receptor beta chains were all obtained from the same sample, sequenced in a study of cytomegalovirus exposure and HLA in healthy donors. PCR involved 60 Vbeta and 13 Jbeta primers. Sequenced by immunoSEQ multiplex PCR; TCRdb stores in-frame clones only, minus some. The profile shows 75,000 to 100,000 clones, less than 10% of them singletons. Sequencing was carried out using PBMCs. Source of these receptors: a man between 45 and 60 years old in good health and CMV-seronegative.

This chain links TRBV28 with TRBJ2-4; TRBD2 agrees at 7 bases. CDR1 is MDHEN and CDR2 is SYDVKM in the germline V gene. The V gene end was trimmed by 5 bases and the J gene end by 1 base; junction bases not matched to a gene: 5. CDR3 size: 15 residues. CDR3 region: CASSPWGGAKNIQYF. The CDR3, as DNA: TGTGCCAGCAGTCCCTGGGGGGGGGCCAAAAACATTCAGTACTTC.

The chain links TRBV7-9 to TRBJ2-1; a possible D gene is TRBD1 (5 bases). CDR1 and CDR2 from the germline V gene are SEHNR and FQNEAQ (reference sequence). The CDR3 has 13 residues. V was cut by 5 bases and J by 8 bases, with 13 bases left in between. The CDR3 bases are TGTGCCAGCAGCCCTTCTCGGACACATGAGCAGTTCTTC. The encoded protein is CASSPSRTHEQFF.

The chain joins TRBV4-2 to TRBJ1-5; TRBD1 is a possible D gene (5 bases). The CDR3 length is 14 residues. CDR1 and CDR2 (germline): LGHNA, YNFKEQ. Trimming took off 4 bases at V and 6 bases at J, with 13 bases between the two ends. CDR3 bases: TGTGCCAGCAGCCGGGGCAGAGGTACTCAGCCCCAGCATTTT. Translation gives CASSRGRGTQPQHF.

This clone was counted only a few times. The gene calls are TRBV5-1 and TRBJ2-3, with 8 bases identical to TRBD2. Germline CDR1 SGHRS, CDR2 YFSETQ. The CDR3 runs to 14 residues. J gave up 6 bases and V 3 bases, and 6 bases lay outside the gene matches. CDR3 amino acids: CASSSRLASDTQYF. CDR3 nucleotide sequence: TGCGCCAGCAGCTCTCGACTAGCGTCGGATACGCAGTATTTT.

This clone showed up just a few times. The chain carries TRBV6-1 and TRBJ1-2; 7 bases agree with TRBD1. Germline V gene sequence: CDR1 MNHNS, CDR2 SASEGT. V was clipped by 6 bases and J by 3 bases; unmatched bases: 7. The CDR3 runs 14 residues. CDR3 region: CASRPSGQYYGYTF. CDR3 bases: TGTGCCAGCAGACCCTCGGGACAGTACTATGGCTACACCTTC.

Worth noting for this clone: Within the sample, other DNA sequences also encode this same CDR3. V is TRBV29-1 and J is TRBJ1-1; D possibly corresponds to TRBD1 (6 bases). Germline V gene data show CDR1 as SQVTM and CDR2 as ANQGSEA. CDR3 length: 13 amino acids. Deletions cut 4 bases from V and 6 bases from J, with 15 bases between. In DNA form, the CDR3 reads TGCAGCGTTGCCAACACAGGGTTCTCTGAAGCTTTCTTT. Translating gives CSVANTGFSEAFF. The complete variable domain, with remaining parts taken from reference TRBV29-1 and TRBJ1-1, reads SAVISQKPSRDICQRGTSLTIQCQVDSQVTMMFWYRQQPGQSLTLIATANQGSEATYESGFVIDKFPISRPNLTFSTLTVSNMSPEDSSIYLCSVANTGFSEAFFGQGTRLTVV.

The chain uses TRBV9 and TRBJ2-5, with 9 bases matching TRBD2. The germline gives CDR1 SGDLS, CDR2 YYNGEE. V gave up 0 bases and J gave up 4 bases; unmatched junction bases: 7. The CDR3 contains 16 residues. The DNA of the CDR3 is TGTGCCAGCAGCGTAGCGTTAGCGGGAGCCGCAGAGACCCAGTACTTC. Translating it yields CASSVALAGAAETQYF. The whole variable domain, filled in from reference TRBV9 and TRBJ2-5, reads DSGVTQTPKHLITATGQRVTLRCSPRSGDLSVYWYQQSLDQGLQFLIQYYNGEERAKGNILERFSAQQFPDLHSELNLSSLELGDSALYFCASSVALAGAAETQYFGPGTRLLVL.

This clone appeared a few times. The V gene is TRBV7-8, the J gene TRBJ2-7; 7 bases line up with TRBD1. The CDR3 is 13 amino acids. V dropped 6 bases and J dropped 4; count of bases not matched to a gene: 6. Germline lookup yields CDR1 SGHVS and CDR2 FQNEAQ. The CDR3 region is CASSSGGWYEQYF. Written as DNA, the CDR3 is TGTGCCAGCAGTTCAGGGGGATGGTACGAGCAGTACTTC.

The chain has TRBV7-8 and TRBJ2-3; 9 bases fit TRBD2. Germline V CDR1 and CDR2: SGHVS, FQNEAQ. This CDR3 has 17 amino acids. J lost 6 bases, V lost 4 bases, and 14 bases had no gene match. The CDR3 DNA reads TGTGCCAGCAGCTCCTTCCTTGAAGTAGCGGGGGCGGATACGCAGTATTTT. Amino acid sequence: CASSSFLEVAGADTQYF.

This clone was detected a few times. This chain uses TRBV21-1 with TRBJ2-7; the table assigns TRBD2, which was not confirmed against the DNA. TRBV21-1 is a pseudogene. CDR3 length: 16 residues. CDR3: CASSESSGGQKYEQYF. The CDR3 DNA reads as TGTGCCAGCAGCGAATCTAGCGGCGGGCAGAAGTACGAGCAGTACTTC.

This clone turned up a few times. The chain carries TRBV10-3 and TRBJ1-4, with 11 bases that match TRBD1. The germline gives CDR1 ENHRY, CDR2 SYGVKD. The CDR3 covers 14 residues. With 5 bases clipped from V and 6 bases from J, the junction kept 2 bases outside the gene matches. For the CDR3, the DNA is TGTGCCATCAGTCGGACAGGGGGCGATGAAAAACTGTTTTTT. Its protein is CAISRTGGDEKLFF.

The chain links TRBV5-6 to TRBJ1-2; D uncertain. This CDR3 has 15 amino acids. V lost 7 bases and J 1 base, leaving 17 bases between the germline ends. Germline V gene sequence: CDR1 SGHDT, CDR2 YYEEEE. The CDR3 sequence is CASAKSSAVNYGYTF. Here the CDR3 DNA reads TGTGCCAGCGCGAAATCGTCAGCGGTTAACTATGGCTACACCTTC.

The CDR3 bases are TGTGCCAGCAAGGGGACAGGGGGGTATGGCTACACCTTC. Translating gives CASKGTGGYGYTF. The rearrangement joins TRBV6-1 to TRBJ1-2; 11 bases line up with TRBD1. Trimming removed 7 bases from V and 5 bases from J; junction bases left unmatched: 3. The CDR3 loop spans 13 amino acids. Germline V gene data show CDR1 as MNHNS and CDR2 as SASEGT.

This chain connects TRBV2 to TRBJ1-4, with TRBD1 as a possible D gene (5 bases). CDR3 length: 15 residues. The ends were cut back, 0 bases at V and 3 bases at J, with 8 bases in the middle. Germline V gives CDR1 SNHLY, CDR2 FYNNEI. The CDR3 spells CASSEAGTANEKLFF. CDR3 nucleotides: TGTGCCAGCAGTGAAGCGGGGACTGCTAATGAAAAACTGTTTTTT.

V and J are TRBV27 and TRBJ1-5; D perhaps matches TRBD1 (6 bases). Per the germline V gene, CDR1 is MNHEY and CDR2 is SMNVEV (reference sequence). The CDR3 runs to 14 residues. Between the trimmed V and J ends, which lost 1 base and 7 bases, there was a span of 11 bases. The CDR3 nucleotides are TGTGCCAGCAGTTTATATCAGGGACAACAGCCCCAGCATTTT. Translation: CASSLYQGQQPQHF.

The chain combines TRBV18 with TRBJ2-1; 9 nucleotides align to TRBD2. CDR1 is KGHSH, CDR2 LQKENI, per germline. J lost 8 bases, V lost 3 bases, and 5 bases had no gene match. CDR3 length: 14 residues. CDR3 region: CASSPLGTSYEQFF. The CDR3 nucleotides are TGTGCCAGCTCACCTCTCGGGACTAGCTATGAGCAGTTCTTC.

V usage is TRBV30 and J usage is TRBJ2-7; D unclear. The germline CDR1 and CDR2 sequences are GTSNPN and SVGIG (reference sequence). With 2 bases removed from V and 9 bases from J, the gap between germline ends came to 17 bases. The CDR3 consists of 13 residues. The CDR3 nucleotides read TGTGCCTGGAGTAGTGGTTTACTACGAGGGCAGTACTTC. Translated, it gives CAWSSGLLRGQYF.

V usage is TRBV25-1 and J usage is TRBJ2-3; TRBD1 aligns across 8 bases. Germline V gives CDR1 MGHDK, CDR2 SYGVNS. The V gene end was trimmed by 5 bases and the J gene end by 4 bases; junction bases not matched to a gene: 14. CDR3 length: 17 amino acids. CDR3 sequence (DNA): TGTGCCAGCAGTAACGATCCCGCAGGGGGCGAGCCAGATACGCAGTATTTT. It encodes CASSNDPAGGEPDTQYF.

This clone was seen a handful of times. This chain joins TRBV11-2 and TRBJ1-5, with 7 bases aligning to TRBD1. This CDR3 is 14 amino acids long. The V gene end was trimmed by 4 bases and the J gene end by 3 bases; junction bases not matched to a gene: 3. From germline, CDR1 is SGHAT and CDR2 FQNNGV. CDR3 in amino acids: CASSSDRANQPQHF. The CDR3, as DNA: TGTGCCAGCAGCTCAGACAGGGCCAATCAGCCCCAGCATTTT.

The rearrangement joins TRBV6-1 to TRBJ1-1, with a weak D call TRBD1 (6 bases). Trimming removed 4 bases from V and 4 bases from J, with 13 bases in between. In germline, CDR1 is MNHNS, CDR2 SASEGT. CDR3 size: 14 residues. As DNA, the CDR3 is TGTGCCAGCAGTGCACAGGGCGGGGGCACTGAAGCTTTCTTT. This translates into CASSAQGGGTEAFF.

The V call is TRBV23-1, the J call TRBJ1-2; 9 nucleotides match TRBD1. TRBV23-1 is marked as an open reading frame, function uncertain. Trimming took 6 bases from V and 4 from J; bases not matched to a gene: 0. This CDR3 spans 12 amino acids. CDR3 sequence (DNA): TGCGCCAGCAGGACAGGGGGCTATGGCTACACCTTC. As protein: CASRTGGYGYTF.

This clone has a handful of counts. V and J are TRBV6-1 and TRBJ2-3; no firm D call. The V and J ends lost 3 bases and 6 bases respectively, with 7 bases between them. The CDR3 runs to 12 residues. CDR1 is MNHNS and CDR2 is SASEGT in the germline V gene. The CDR3 nucleotides read TGTGCCAGCAGTGATCTCCTCGATACGCAGTATTTT. Amino acids: CASSDLLDTQYF.

This clone showed up just a few times. The CDR3: CAIGRVDTEAFF. The CDR3 nucleotides are TGTGCCATCGGGCGGGTGGACACTGAAGCTTTCTTT. The J gene is TRBJ1-1, the V gene TRBV10-3; D not certain. This CDR3 comprises 12 residues. Germline V gene sequence: CDR1 ENHRY, CDR2 SYGVKD. The V and J ends lost 8 bases and 3 bases respectively, with 10 bases between them.

The chain recombines TRBV9 with TRBJ2-1; 7 positions agree with TRBD2. CDR3 size: 17 residues. J gave up 0 bases and V 3 bases, and 9 bases lay outside the gene matches. Germline V gene lookup returns CDR1 SGDLS and CDR2 YYNGEE. The CDR3, as DNA: TGTGCCAGCAGCGCATCTAGCGGATACAGCTCCTACAATGAGCAGTTCTTC. It is translated as CASSASSGYSSYNEQFF.

This clone was found a few times. J is TRBJ2-1 and V is TRBV7-6; D gene uncertain. The length of the CDR3 is 12 residues. The V end lost 1 base, the J end lost 10 bases, and 8 bases lay between the germline ends. CDR1 SGHVS and CDR2 FNYEAQ come from the germline V gene. For the CDR3, the DNA is TGTGCCAGCAGCTTAGGACCCGGGGAGCAGTTCTTC. This translates into CASSLGPGEQFF. The variable domain in full, with the rest retrieved from reference TRBV7-6 and TRBJ2-1, is GAGVSQSPRYKVTKRGQDVALRCDPISGHVSLYWYRQALGQGPEFLTYFNYEAQQDKSGLPNDRFSAERPEGSISTLTIQRTEQRDSAMYRCASSLGPGEQFFGPGTRLTVL.

This clone was detected only a few times. The rearrangement links TRBV5-6 to TRBJ2-1; D unclear. This CDR3 contains 15 residues. Per germline, CDR1 SGHDT and CDR2 YYEEEE. The ends were cut back, 3 bases at V and 2 bases at J, with 12 bases in the middle. The CDR3 sequence is CASSYTQAPYNEQFF. The CDR3, as DNA: TGTGCCAGCAGCTACACCCAGGCTCCCTACAATGAGCAGTTCTTC.

The chain couples TRBV9 to TRBJ1-3, with D possibly being TRBD1 (5 bases). This CDR3 has 17 amino acids. Germline V CDR1 and CDR2: SGDLS, YYNGEE. V lost 0 bases, J lost 2 bases, and 15 bases lay in between. Here the CDR3 reads CASSVVAGGVTGNTIYF. In DNA form, the CDR3 reads TGTGCCAGCAGCGTAGTCGCTGGGGGGGTTACTGGAAACACCATATATTTT.

The V gene is TRBV11-2, the J gene TRBJ2-7; possibly TRBD1 for D (8 bases). This CDR3 has 15 amino acids. Germline V lookup: CDR1 SGHAT, CDR2 FQNNGV. Trimming left V 5 bases short and J 6 bases short, with 20 bases between. The CDR3 DNA sequence: TGTGCCAGCAGCCGAAGGCACAGGGGGGGAGGCGAGCAGTACTTC. It yields the protein CASSRRHRGGGEQYF.

The chain links TRBV27 to TRBJ2-2, with D unresolved. The germline gives CDR1 MNHEY, CDR2 SMNVEV (reference sequence). The CDR3 contains 14 residues. Between the trimmed V and J ends, which lost 6 bases and 10 bases, there was a span of 18 bases. The CDR3 loop is CASRTTTPFAELFF. DNA for the CDR3: TGTGCCAGCAGAACCACGACTCCCTTTGCGGAGCTGTTTTTT.

The rearrangement joins TRBV5-1 to TRBJ2-1, with 10 bases lining up with TRBD2. The CDR3 is made up of 15 amino acids. Trimming took 2 bases from V and 8 from J; bases not matched to a gene: 7. The germline V gene encodes CDR1 SGHRS and CDR2 YFSETQ. CDR3 DNA: TGCGCCAGCAGCTTAGCGGGAGGGCCAGTCCATGAGCAGTTCTTC. It yields the protein CASSLAGGPVHEQFF.

The CDR3 spells CASSQVTDNYGYTF. The CDR3 nucleotides are TGCGCCAGCAGCCAAGTGACAGACAACTATGGCTACACCTTC. V usage is TRBV4-1 and J usage is TRBJ1-2, with D possibly being TRBD1 (5 bases). Trimming stripped 1 base from V and 2 bases from J, with 8 bases between. CDR1 MGHRA and CDR2 YSYEKL come from the germline V gene. The CDR3 runs 14 residues.